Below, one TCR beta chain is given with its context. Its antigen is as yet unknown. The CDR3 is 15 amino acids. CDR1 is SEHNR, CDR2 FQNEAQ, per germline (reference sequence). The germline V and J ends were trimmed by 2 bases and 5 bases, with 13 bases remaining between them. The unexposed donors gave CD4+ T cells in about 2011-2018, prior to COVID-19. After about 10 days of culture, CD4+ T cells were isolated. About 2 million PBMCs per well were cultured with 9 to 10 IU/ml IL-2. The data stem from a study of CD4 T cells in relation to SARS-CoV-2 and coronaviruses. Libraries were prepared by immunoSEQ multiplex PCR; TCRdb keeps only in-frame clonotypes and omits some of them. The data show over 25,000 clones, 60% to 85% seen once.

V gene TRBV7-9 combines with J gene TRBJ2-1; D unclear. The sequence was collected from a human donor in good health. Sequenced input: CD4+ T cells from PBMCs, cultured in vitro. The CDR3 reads CASSLIWVANNEQFF. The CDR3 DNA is TGTGCCAGCAGCTTAATCTGGGTTGCAAACAATGAGCAGTTCTTC.